This is a list of T cell receptor beta chains from one sample in a study of T cells after yellow fever vaccination. TCRdb called the 5' RACE reads again in MiXCR, with one record for every CDR3 protein. The sample shows roughly 60,000 distinct CDR3 sequences, roughly 7.4% of them seen only once. This sample comprised CD8+ T cells sorted from PBMCs, obtained on the day of the first yellow fever vaccination. These receptor sequences come from a man aged 18 to 30 who received the YFV17D yellow fever vaccine. CDR3s include the opening cysteine and the closing phenylalanine or tryptophan. The order of the fields is J gene, clone size, V gene, D gene, CDR3 DNA, CDR3 protein. D genes are given only for firm matches. Size is omitted from some rows. Given values are once, few, many or a class for expanded clones.

>TRBJ2-1|many|TRBV12-3/TRBV12-4|.
TGTGCCAGCAGTTTGTCACAGGGCGACGATGAGCAGTTCTTC
CASSLSQGDDEQFF
>TRBJ2-2|many|TRBV7-3|.
TGTGCCAGCAGCTTAACGGTTTGGGGTACGGGGGAGCTGTTTTTT
CASSLTVWGTGELFF
>TRBJ2-7|few|TRBV7-2|.
TGTGCCAGCGGGCCCACTCAGGGCCCTGGCTACGAGCAGTACTTC
CASGPTQGPGYEQYF
>TRBJ2-5|many|TRBV27|.
TGTGCCAGCAGTTTTACGGGGCGCCAAGAGACCCAGTACTTC
CASSFTGRQETQYF
>TRBJ1-2|many|TRBV5-1|.
TGCGCCAGCAGCTCTACAGGGATCTATGGCTACACCTTC
CASSSTGIYGYTF
>TRBJ2-1|many|TRBV12-3/TRBV12-4|.
TGTGCCAGCAGTTTACGCACAGCTTACAATGAGCAGTTCTTC
CASSLRTAYNEQFF
>TRBJ1-2|.|TRBV6-5|.
TGTGCCAGTAAGCGCTCAGGGGATGGCTACACCTTC
CASKRSGDGYTF
>TRBJ1-1|.|TRBV25-1|.
TGTGCCAGCAGTGACGGACGGGGGAACACTGAAGCTTTCTTT
CASSDGRGNTEAFF
>TRBJ2-7|many|TRBV6-5|.
TGTGCCAGCAGGACCCAGGGGACCCTCGTCGACGAGCAGTACTTC
CASRTQGTLVDEQYF
>TRBJ2-7|.|TRBV4-1|.
TGCGCCAGCAGCCAACGCCCCTTGAGCGAGCAGTACTTC
CASSQRPLSEQYF
>TRBJ1-1|many|TRBV27|TRBD1
TGTGCCAGCAGTTTAGGGACAGCCAACACTGAAGCTTTCTTT
CASSLGTANTEAFF
>TRBJ2-1|few|TRBV10-3|.
TGTGCCATCAATAACCGGGACGCGGGCCCCAATGAGCAGTTCTTC
CAINNRDAGPNEQFF
>TRBJ2-7|.|TRBV15|TRBD1
TGTGCCACCAGCGCACAAGGTGGGGACAGGAACAACGAGCAGTACTTC
CATSAQGGDRNNEQYF
>TRBJ2-2|few|TRBV6-1|.
TGTGCCAGCATCAAGCAAGATAACACCGGGGAGCTGTTTTTT
CASIKQDNTGELFF
>TRBJ1-5|.|TRBV4-3|TRBD1
TGCGCCAGCAGCCGAACGACAGGGGGCAATCAGCCCCAGCATTTT
CASSRTTGGNQPQHF
>TRBJ2-1|.|TRBV20-1|TRBD2
TGCAGTGCTAGAGATGGGACTAGCCAACCCTACAATGAGCAGTTCTTC
CSARDGTSQPYNEQFF
>TRBJ2-6|.|TRBV4-1|TRBD2
TGCGCCAGCAGCCAGGGGAGGGCCGGGGCCAACGTCCTGACTTTC
CASSQGRAGANVLTF
>TRBJ2-1|many|TRBV10-2|TRBD2
TGCGCCAGCAGCCATAGCGGGGGGTTCATTTACAATGAGCAGTTCTTC
CASSHSGGFIYNEQFF
>TRBJ2-3|many|TRBV7-6|.
TGTGCCAGCAGCCCCCCAGGGTCTGGCACAGATACGCAGTATTTT
CASSPPGSGTDTQYF
>TRBJ2-2|.|TRBV5-1|TRBD1
TGCGCCAGCAGCTTGAGGGGACAGGCGAACACCGGGGAGCTGTTTTTT
CASSLRGQANTGELFF
>TRBJ1-1|few|TRBV6-1|.
TGTGCCAGCAGCGGCCCTACAGTTGAAGCTTTCTTT
CASSGPTVEAFF
>TRBJ2-7|many|TRBV7-2|TRBD1
TGTGCCAGCAGCTTCGACGACAGGGCACCCTACGAGCAGTACTTC
CASSFDDRAPYEQYF
>TRBJ2-3|many|TRBV7-6|.
TGTGCCAGCAGCCAGGACAGCACAGATACGCAGTATTTT
CASSQDSTDTQYF
>TRBJ2-7|many|TRBV3-1|.
TGTGCCAGCAGCCGGTCGGGGCGGCTTAGCTCCTACGAGCAGTACTTC
CASSRSGRLSSYEQYF
>TRBJ2-2|many|TRBV6-5|.
TGTGCCAGCAGTTACGGACAGATGAACACCGGGGAGCTGTTTTTT
CASSYGQMNTGELFF
>TRBJ1-1|few|TRBV7-9|TRBD1
TGTGCCAGCAGCTACCCGACAGGGAGTATGAACACTGAAGCTTTCTTT
CASSYPTGSMNTEAFF
>TRBJ1-6|few|TRBV5-1|.
TGCGCCAGCAGCTTGGAGGGGGGGAGCTCCTATAATTCACCCCTCCACTTT
CASSLEGGSSYNSPLHF
>TRBJ2-1|many|TRBV4-2|.
TGTGCCAGCAGCCGATCGTCTTGGCCGCAGTTCTTC
CASSRSSWPQFF
>TRBJ1-1|many|TRBV4-1|.
TGCGCCAGCAGCCAAGATGTCGGGACCACTGAAGCTTTCTTT
CASSQDVGTTEAFF
>TRBJ1-6|many|TRBV13|TRBD1
TGTGCCAGCAGCGGGGGACAGGGGAATTCACCCCTCCACTTT
CASSGGQGNSPLHF
>TRBJ2-2|many|TRBV4-3|TRBD2
TGCGCCAGCAGCCGCGCAGCGGGGGACACCGGGGAGCTGTTTTTT
CASSRAAGDTGELFF